Listed here is a single T cell receptor beta chain. Its antigen is undetermined. This entry comes from a study of shared clonotypes between healthy human individuals. Across the study: CD4 naive and CD4 memory each took three plates per donor, while CD8 naive took two and CD8 memory one. Regarding the study as a whole: Memory subsets had estimated richness that was generally smaller than that of naive subsets.

The deep-level immunoSEQ assay was used. Sequenced by immunoSEQ multiplex PCR; TCRdb stores in-frame clones only, minus some. The data contain some 1,900,000 clones, about 95% of them singletons. Naive CD8 cells were CD45RO-negative, positively selected for CCR7, excluding terminally differentiated effector memory CD45RA+ cells. All donors were Caucasian adults living in Nashville, Tennessee. The V gene's germline CDR1 is MGHRA and CDR2 YSYEKL. V was cut by 4 bases and J by 1 base, with 15 bases left in between. This CDR3 spans 16 amino acids. The chain has TRBV4-1 and TRBJ2-3; the D call may be TRBD1 or TRBD2 (6 bases each). The sequencing input was naive CD8+ T cells sorted from blood. This TCR was sampled from a man in his late teens or twenties in good health. As DNA, the CDR3 is TGCGCCAGCAGCCTGACTCGGGGGCTGGGCACAGATACGCAGTATTTT. It encodes CASSLTRGLGTDTQYF.